These 5 T cell receptor beta chains originate from one sample sequenced in a study of blood T cell repertoires in COVID-19 (dated by TCRdb to 2020 to 2022). Libraries were constructed by the immunoSEQ multiplex PCR assay. TCRdb took over this immuneACCESS table, retaining in-frame rearrangements with V and J assigned. Such tables are incomplete; in checked studies, under half of the missing clones stem from an unresolved V gene, and the remainder is unexplained. Across this sample there are over 40,000 clones, with around 88% seen only once. The ten largest clonotypes hold roughly 14% of the sample. Sequenced sample: peripheral blood. The receptors shown here come from a human donor in a cohort sampled during active COVID-19.

The chain employs TRBV27 and TRBJ2-7, with 8 nucleotides matching TRBD1. Germline CDR1 reads MNHEY; CDR2 reads SMNVEV (reference sequence). With V trimmed by 6 bases and J by 2 bases, 9 bases remained unmatched. The CDR3 has 15 amino acids. The CDR3 DNA reads as TGTGCCAGCAGCTCCCCGGGACAGGCTACCTACGAGCAGTACTTC. The encoded protein is CASSSPGQATYEQYF.

The V gene is TRBV30, the J gene TRBJ1-1; tentatively, D is TRBD1 (5 bases). The CDR3 has 17 residues. V was trimmed by 3 bases and J by 0 bases, leaving 20 bases between them. Germline-derived CDR1 and CDR2 are GTSNPN and SVGIG (reference sequence). CDR3 in amino acids: CAWSQNRFIGMNTEAFF. The CDR3 DNA is TGTGCCTGGAGCCAAAACAGGTTTATCGGAATGAACACTGAAGCTTTCTTT.

The V gene is TRBV28, the J gene TRBJ2-2; 10 bases agree with TRBD2. V was pared by 4 bases and J by 4 bases, with 9 bases of the junction left unmatched. This CDR3 contains 17 residues. Germline values: CDR1 MDHEN, CDR2 SYDVKM. CDR3 amino acids: CASSYRPSGRTTGELFF. CDR3 bases: TGTGCCAGCAGTTACCGACCTAGCGGGAGAACCACCGGGGAGCTGTTTTTT.

The rearrangement links TRBV19 to TRBJ2-2, with 8 positions matching TRBD2. The CDR3 contains 17 residues. Germline CDR1 is LNHDA and CDR2 is SQIVND (reference sequence). The J segment lost 4 bases and the V segment lost 4 bases, leaving 11 bases of the junction unmatched. The CDR3 DNA reads TGTGCCAGTAGTACTCCTCTCCTAGCGGGCTTCACCGGGGAGCTGTTTTTT. It yields the protein CASSTPLLAGFTGELFF.

The chain joins TRBV5-1 to TRBJ1-2; 8 nucleotides line up with TRBD1. Germline assignment: CDR1 SGHRS and CDR2 YFSETQ. Trimming removed 0 bases from V and 4 bases from J; junction bases left unmatched: 2. The CDR3 is made up of 14 amino acids. The CDR3 sequence: CASSLGTGSYGYTF. In DNA, the CDR3 is TGCGCCAGCAGCTTGGGGACAGGGTCCTATGGCTACACCTTC.